The 21 T cell receptor beta chains below come from one sample, sequenced in a study of blood T cells in healthy people across ages. A second PCR of about 6 to 12 cycles used a sample-barcoded 5' primer and a J-beta primer mix. TCRdb analysed the 5' RACE reads with MiXCR anew, one entry per CDR3 protein. The sample contains some 920,000 distinct CDR3 sequences, about 51% of which appear only once. The sequenced material came from blood. Receptors were obtained from a woman aged 55-75 years in good health.

This clonotype was seen a handful of times. The rearrangement joins TRBV21-1 to TRBJ1-2. TRBV21-1 is a pseudogene segment. CDR3 length: 10 residues. CDR3 bases: TGTGCCAGCAGCAAAGAAGTGGACACCTTC. It codes for CASSKEVDTF.

The chain joins TRBV4-3 to TRBJ1-2, with 7 bases aligning to TRBD1. Germline CDR1 is LGHNA and CDR2 is YSLEER. The CDR3 has 15 residues. The V and J ends lost 4 bases and 8 bases, in that order; junction bases with no gene match: 13. In DNA, the CDR3 is TGCGCCAGCAGCCCTCAGCAGGGGGGTTATTGGGGCTACACCTTC. As protein: CASSPQQGGYWGYTF.

The rearrangement joins TRBV28 to TRBJ1-4; a possible D gene is TRBD1 (5 bases). V was cut by 5 bases and J by 12 bases, with 16 bases left in between. Germline CDR1 reads MDHEN; CDR2 reads SYDVKM. There are 13 residues in the CDR3. CDR3 sequence: CASSRTAGGELFF. The CDR3 DNA reads TGTGCCAGCAGTAGGACGGCGGGAGGGGAACTGTTTTTT.

This clonotype has just a few counts. V usage is TRBV28 and J usage is TRBJ1-2; D gene ambiguous. There are 14 residues in the CDR3. Germline V gene data show CDR1 as MDHEN and CDR2 as SYDVKM. V was trimmed by 8 bases and J by 8 bases, leaving 21 bases between them. For the CDR3, the DNA is TGTGCCAGCTGTTATACCGAGGCAGCAGGAGGCTACACCTTC. It translates to CASCYTEAAGGYTF.

This chain's CDR3 is CASSVGLAGLRGFTDTQYF. CDR3 nucleotides: TGTGCCAGCAGTGTTGGACTAGCGGGCCTAAGGGGGTTCACAGATACGCAGTATTTT. The J gene is TRBJ2-3, the V gene TRBV7-8, with TRBD2 identical over 11 bases. J lost 2 bases, V lost 6 bases, and 16 bases had no gene match. Germline loops: CDR1 SGHVS, CDR2 FQNEAQ. The CDR3 covers 19 residues.

In this sample, this clonotype turned up a few times. The chain carries TRBV5-1 and TRBJ2-1; the match to TRBD2 covers 11 bases. CDR1 is SGHRS and CDR2 is YFSETQ in the germline V gene. After removal of 0 bases from V and 7 bases from J, the junction contained 9 bases not matched to a gene. The CDR3 is made up of 17 amino acids. The CDR3 protein is CASSLDISTSGNNEQFF. The CDR3 bases are TGCGCCAGCAGCTTGGATATTTCGACTAGCGGGAATAATGAGCAGTTCTTC.

CDR3 loop: CSARIEPLALAKNIQYF. CDR3 sequence (DNA): TGCAGTGCTAGAATCGAGCCCCTAGCCCTAGCCAAAAACATTCAGTACTTC. The rearrangement joins TRBV20-1 to TRBJ2-4; a possible D gene is TRBD2 (5 bases). Germline V gene sequence: CDR1 DFQATT, CDR2 SNEGSKA (reference sequence). Trimming pared 2 bases from V and 0 bases from J, leaving 17 bases between. The CDR3 loop spans 17 amino acids.

CDR3 sequence (DNA): TGTGCCAGCAGTCCGAGTTCGGTTGGGGGGGGCAAAACAGAGTACTTC. Its translation is CASSPSSVGGGKTEYF. The chain joins TRBV28 to TRBJ2-4; TRBD2 is a possible D gene (7 bases). V was clipped by 5 bases and J by 14 bases, with 28 bases between them. The CDR3 spans 16 residues. Germline loops: CDR1 MDHEN, CDR2 SYDVKM.

This clonotype was seen only once. The chain employs TRBV3-1 and TRBJ1-2; no clear D. V was pared by 0 bases and J by 10 bases, with 9 bases between. The CDR3 has 12 residues. The germline CDR1 and CDR2 sequences are LGHDT and YNNKEL (reference sequence). The CDR3, as DNA: TGTGCCAGCAGCCAAGATGTACGAAACTACACCTTC. Its translation: CASSQDVRNYTF.

The CDR3, as DNA: TGCAGTGCTAGCCAGCAGGGTTCCCACGAGCAGTACTTC. It is translated as CSASQQGSHEQYF. The chain carries TRBV20-1 and TRBJ2-4, with D possibly being TRBD1 (5 bases). The J call could be wrong; TRBJ2-7 is a better fit for the DNA end. The CDR3 consists of 13 residues. CDR1 is DFQATT, CDR2 SNEGSKA, per germline (reference sequence).

Only one count was recorded for this clonotype. The chain combines TRBV28 with TRBJ2-5; the D is unclear. Trimming left V 6 bases short and J 5 bases short, with 13 bases between. The length of the CDR3 is 13 residues. Germline V gene lookup returns CDR1 MDHEN and CDR2 SYDVKM. The CDR3 protein is CASRPPSLETQYF. In DNA form, the CDR3 reads TGTGCCAGCAGACCCCCGTCACTGGAGACCCAGTACTTC.

The chain is built from TRBV27 and TRBJ2-1; 9 bases fit TRBD2. This CDR3 contains 16 residues. Germline V gene lookup returns CDR1 MNHEY and CDR2 SMNVEV (reference sequence). Trimming removed 1 base from V and 3 bases from J; junction bases left unmatched: 4. CDR3 residues: CASSLWKTSGYNEQFF. DNA for the CDR3: TGTGCCAGCAGTTTATGGAAGACTAGCGGCTACAATGAGCAGTTCTTC.

J is TRBJ2-1 and V is TRBV27; TRBD2 aligns across 11 bases. CDR3 length: 15 amino acids. With 6 bases clipped from V and 8 bases from J, the junction kept 9 bases outside the gene matches. Germline-derived CDR1 and CDR2 are MNHEY and SMNVEV (reference sequence). In DNA form, the CDR3 reads TGTGCCAGCAGCTCGGGAGTAGCGGGAGGGGATGAGCAGTTCTTC. Translated, it gives CASSSGVAGGDEQFF.

This CDR3 is CAWITGSTAANVLTF. CDR3 sequence (DNA): TGTGCCTGGATCACCGGGAGCACCGCGGCCAACGTCCTGACTTTC. The V call is TRBV30, the J call TRBJ2-6; tentatively, D is TRBD2 (6 bases). The V and J ends lost 4 bases and 6 bases respectively, with 16 bases between them. The CDR3 runs to 15 residues. The germline gives CDR1 GTSNPN, CDR2 SVGIG (reference sequence).

This chain uses TRBV2 with TRBJ2-1; TRBD2 agrees at 9 bases. CDR1 SNHLY and CDR2 FYNNEI come from the germline V gene. The length of the CDR3 is 15 residues. Trimming removed 4 bases from V and 7 bases from J; junction bases left unmatched: 8. The CDR3 coding sequence is TGTGCCAGCAGTGCGGCGGGAGGGCCTCAAAATGAGCAGTTCTTC. It encodes CASSAAGGPQNEQFF.

V and J are TRBV9 and TRBJ1-6; weak D call: TRBD1 (5 bases). The CDR3 contains 15 residues. The germline V gene encodes CDR1 SGDLS and CDR2 YYNGEE. Between the trimmed V and J ends, which lost 4 bases and 0 bases, there was a span of 8 bases. DNA for the CDR3: TGTGCCAGCAGCACCGACAGCTCCTATAATTCACCCCTCCACTTT. Translating it yields CASSTDSSYNSPLHF.

V usage is TRBV5-1 and J usage is TRBJ2-7; D unclear. In germline, CDR1 is SGHRS, CDR2 YFSETQ. The CDR3 is 14 residues long. Between the trimmed V and J ends, which lost 1 base and 2 bases, there was a span of 10 bases. CDR3 in amino acids: CASSLTVTAYEQYF. In DNA form, the CDR3 reads TGCGCCAGCAGCTTGACGGTAACCGCCTACGAGCAGTACTTC.

The rearrangement uses TRBV20-1 and TRBJ1-1; 7 bases are shared with TRBD1. This CDR3 contains 14 residues. Trimming took 3 bases from V and 5 from J; bases not matched to a gene: 9. Germline CDR1 and CDR2: DFQATT and SNEGSKA (reference sequence). The chain's CDR3 is CSARSTGWGTEAFF. DNA of the CDR3: TGCAGTGCTAGGTCGACAGGGTGGGGGACTGAAGCTTTCTTT.

The chain carries TRBV5-6 and TRBJ1-5; 7 bases match TRBD1. The J segment lost 6 bases and the V segment lost 0 bases, leaving 6 bases of the junction unmatched. This CDR3 is built from 15 residues. From germline, CDR1 is SGHDT and CDR2 YYEEEE. This CDR3 is CASSLATGIGQPQHF. CDR3 DNA sequence: TGTGCCAGCAGCTTGGCGACAGGGATTGGTCAGCCCCAGCATTTT.

V and J are TRBV7-8 and TRBJ1-5; D gene uncertain. The CDR3 runs 14 residues. V lost 1 base and J 5 bases, leaving 9 bases between the germline ends. CDR1 is SGHVS and CDR2 is FQNEAQ in the germline V gene. The CDR3 nucleotides are TGTGCCAGCAGCTTAGTAGCAAGCGATCAGCCCCAGCATTTT. It yields the protein CASSLVASDQPQHF. The whole variable domain, filled in from reference TRBV7-8 and TRBJ1-5, reads GAGVSQSPRYKVAKRGQDVALRCDPISGHVSLFWYQQALGQGPEFLTYFQNEAQLDKSGLPSDRFFAERPEGSVSTLKIQRTQQEDSAVYLCASSLVASDQPQHFGDGTRLSIL.

Concerning this clonotype: Germline and junction disagree at one end, which may indicate a read error. This rearrangement joins TRBV7-9 to TRBJ1-5; no firm D call. The length of the CDR3 is 12 residues. Germline V CDR1 and CDR2: SEHNR, FQNEAQ (reference sequence). This CDR3 reads CASSQNIQPQHF. In DNA, the CDR3 is TGTGCCAGCAGCCAGAATATCCAGCCCCAACATTTT.